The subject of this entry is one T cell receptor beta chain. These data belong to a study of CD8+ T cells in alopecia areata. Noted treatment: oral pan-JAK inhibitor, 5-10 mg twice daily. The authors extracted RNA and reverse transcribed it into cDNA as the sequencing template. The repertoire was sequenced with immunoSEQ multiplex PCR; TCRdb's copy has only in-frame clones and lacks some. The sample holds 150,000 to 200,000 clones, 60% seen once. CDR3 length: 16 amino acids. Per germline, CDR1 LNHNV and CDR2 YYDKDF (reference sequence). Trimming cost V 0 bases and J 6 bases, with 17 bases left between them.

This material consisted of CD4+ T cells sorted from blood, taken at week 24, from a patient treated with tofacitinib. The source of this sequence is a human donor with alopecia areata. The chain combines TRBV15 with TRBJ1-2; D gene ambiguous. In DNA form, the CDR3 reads TGTGCCACCAGCAGAGATATGAGGGCCCCGTCGAATGGCTACACCTTC. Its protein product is CATSRDMRAPSNGYTF.